This TCR beta chain was recovered during a study of T cell responses to AZD1222 COVID-19 vaccine. Study-wide results and limits: At study baseline, merely five or six AZD1222 recipients were seropositive.

This table comes from immunoSEQ multiplex PCR, and its TCRdb copy is limited to in-frame clones, with some not included. Found here are about 120,000 clones, about 90% of them singletons; the top ten hold roughly 7.4%. This clone was counted a single time. Its antigen is still unknown. The CDR3 totals 15 residues. Trimming took 3 bases from V and 7 from J, leaving 17 bases between them. The V gene's germline CDR1 is SGHDT and CDR2 YYEEEE. This chain joins TRBV5-6 and TRBJ1-5, with D maybe TRBD1 (6 bases). The clonotype comes from an adult in good health. The material sequenced was peripheral blood, taken on day 0 of AZD1222 vaccination. The CDR3 reads CASSSGWGGGQPQHF. CDR3 nucleotides: TGTGCCAGCAGCTCCGGTTGGGGGGGCGGACAGCCCCAGCATTTT.